This T cell receptor (beta chain) was found in a study of cytomegalovirus exposure and HLA in healthy donors. The CDR3 is made up of 13 amino acids. V lost 7 bases and J lost 4, with 16 bases in between. Germline V gene data show CDR1 as SQVTM and CDR2 as ANQGSEA. Both 60 Vbeta primers and 13 Jbeta primers went into the PCR. The protocol was immunoSEQ multiplex PCR, while the TCRdb copy is restricted to in-frame clones and leaves out a portion. The sample holds 150,000 to 200,000 clones, almost 85% seen once. V gene TRBV29-1 combines with J gene TRBJ2-5, with D possibly matching TRBD1 (6 bases). This clonotype was sampled from a boy aged 5-17 years in good health and CMV-seronegative. The sequenced sample consisted of PBMCs. The CDR3 here is CSAKGVLIETQYF. CDR3 bases: TGCAGCGCGAAGGGGGTATTGATAGAGACCCAGTACTTC.